These 4 T cell receptor beta chains came from one sample sequenced in a study of spatial heterogeneity in lung cancer. Time point indicated: sample taken at primary tumor resection. Whole RNA from tumor, nontumor lung or frozen PBMC was sequenced unsorted. TCRdb called the 5' RACE reads again in MiXCR, with one record for every CDR3 protein. The sample lists around 8,000 distinct CDR3 sequences, 6.5% to 9.5% seen once, with about 45% in the top ten. The material was PBMCs, obtained at surgery. Receptors originate from a male donor with early-stage non-small cell lung cancer.

By share of the sample, this clonotype is medium-sized. This beta chain is a stray read from a library made for alpha chains; its abundance is not meaningful. The J gene is TRBJ2-7, the V gene TRBV7-2; D remains ambiguous. Germline assignment: CDR1 SGHTA and CDR2 FQGNSA. V lost 1 base to trimming and J lost 3 bases, with 10 bases between them. The CDR3 is 14 amino acids. The CDR3 DNA sequence: TGTGCCAGCAGCTTAGGTGTCTCTTTCTACGAGCAGTACTTC. The encoded protein is CASSLGVSFYEQYF.

At least ten counts were recorded for this clonotype. Because this beta chain is a stray read in a library intended to capture alpha chains, its abundance should not be given much weight. V usage is TRBV7-2 and J usage is TRBJ1-1; possible D gene TRBD1, 6 bases. V gave up 4 bases and J gave up 0 bases, with 9 bases separating them. From germline, CDR1 is SGHTA and CDR2 FQGNSA. The CDR3 contains 14 residues. The CDR3 region has the DNA TGTGCCAGCAGCTCCCAGGGGTTGAACACTGAAGCTTTCTTT. Protein: CASSSQGLNTEAFF.

This clonotype was recorded many times. This beta chain appears as a stray read in a library generated for alpha chains; its size is not informative. This chain uses TRBV12-5 with TRBJ1-6; no firm D call. Germline values: CDR1 LGHNT, CDR2 FRNRAP. The CDR3 loop spans 13 amino acids. Trimming took 1 base from V and 7 from J, leaving 5 bases between them. This CDR3 reads CASGLGTNSPLHF. The CDR3 region has the DNA TGTGCTAGTGGTTTGGGCACAAATTCACCCCTCCACTTT. Filled out from reference TRBV12-5 and TRBJ1-6, the complete variable domain reads DARVTQTPRHKVTEMGQEVTMRCQPILGHNTVFWYRQTMMQGLELLAYFRNRAPLDDSGMPKDRFSAEMPDATLATLKIQPSEPRDSAVYFCASGLGTNSPLHFGNGTRLTVT.

The table lists this clonotype with many counts. This beta chain is off target for a library built for alpha chains, so its abundance means little. The V call is TRBV16, the J call TRBJ1-5; TRBD1 matches 12 bases. This CDR3 has 18 amino acids. Germline lookup yields CDR1 KGHSY and CDR2 FQNENV. V shed 1 base and J 2 bases; nucleotides not matched to a gene: 6. The CDR3 here is CASSQLGQGARGNQPQHF. The CDR3 nucleotides read TGTGCCAGCAGCCAATTGGGACAGGGGGCGCGAGGCAATCAGCCCCAGCATTTT.